One T cell receptor beta chain is described in this entry. Antigen: not known. When the RNA was reverse transcribed, random hexamers were used with an input of about 0.5 to 1 ug. TCR beta CDR3 was amplified by immunoSEQ covering 54 Vbeta and 13 Jbeta. TCRdb re-derived calls from the immunoSEQ multiplex PCR reads in MiXCR, one entry per CDR3 protein. Here the sample spans about 160,000 distinct CDR3 sequences, about 93% being singletons. This record comes from a study of CD8 T cells in Susac syndrome. CD8+ and CD4+ T cells taken from blood had their TCR beta sequenced. Points from the study as a whole: That the number of individuals in its TCR sequencing and HLA analysis was relatively small was acknowledged by the study.

Germline trimming cut 2 bases from V and 3 bases from J; bases unmatched to any gene: 10. Germline CDR1 and CDR2: MGHRA and YSYEKL. The CDR3 is 17 amino acids. The sample comprised CD4+ T cells from PBMCs. J is TRBJ2-1 and V is TRBV4-1; 7 positions agree with TRBD1. This sequence originates from a human donor in good health. The CDR3 DNA reads as TGCGCCAGCAGCCAATCAAGACAGGGAAATGTCTACAATGAGCAGTTCTTC. Its protein product is CASSQSRQGNVYNEQFF.